This T cell receptor (beta chain) was recorded in a study of cytomegalovirus exposure and HLA in healthy donors. At the level of the study: The roughly 110 validation repertoires were reported in a later analysis to have been generated on the same platform as the roughly 720 first-cohort repertoires.

Measured with immunoSEQ multiplex PCR; TCRdb has only the in-frame clones, and not every one. The table includes 110,000 or so clones, approximately 88% detected once. From germline, CDR1 is MDHEN and CDR2 SYDVKM. The CDR3 sequence is 14 residues long. Trimming removed 1 base from V and 5 bases from J; junction bases left unmatched: 4. This clone was seen once. The study drew the donors from its approximately 110-subject validation cohort, separate from the roughly 700-subject first cohort. This chain joins TRBV28 and TRBJ1-1; 7 bases match TRBD1. This receptor was identified in a man aged 18 to 30 in good health and CMV-seronegative. Sequencing was done on a sample of PBMCs. CDR3 in DNA: TGTGCCAGCAGTTTATCAGGGGGTAAAACTGAAGCTTTCTTT. This codes for CASSLSGGKTEAFF.